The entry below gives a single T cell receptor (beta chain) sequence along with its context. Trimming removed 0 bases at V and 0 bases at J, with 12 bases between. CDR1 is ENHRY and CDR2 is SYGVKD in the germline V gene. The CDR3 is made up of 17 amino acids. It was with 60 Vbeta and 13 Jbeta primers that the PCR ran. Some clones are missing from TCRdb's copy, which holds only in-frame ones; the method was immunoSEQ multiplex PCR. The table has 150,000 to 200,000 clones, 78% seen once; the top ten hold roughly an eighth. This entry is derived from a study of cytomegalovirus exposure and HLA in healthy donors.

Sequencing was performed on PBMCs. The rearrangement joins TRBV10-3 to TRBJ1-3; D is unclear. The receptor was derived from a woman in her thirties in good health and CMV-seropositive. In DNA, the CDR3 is TGTGCCATCAGTGAGTCATGGAGGCCGAGCTCTGGAAACACCATATATTTT. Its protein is CAISESWRPSSGNTIYF.